Sequencing of this T cell receptor (beta chain) was carried out in a study of T cell responses to AZD1222 COVID-19 vaccine. The germline CDR1 and CDR2 sequences are MGHRA and YSYEKL. With 1 base clipped from V and 4 bases from J, the junction kept 10 bases outside the gene matches. This CDR3 comprises 18 residues. Clones were sequenced by immunoSEQ multiplex PCR, and TCRdb holds only the in-frame ones, with some missing. This table holds roughly 93,000 clones, approximately 86% found once. The chain is built from TRBV4-1 and TRBJ2-5; the match to TRBD2 covers 12 bases. The receptor was isolated from an adult in good health. Material: peripheral blood, obtained on day 0 of AZD1222 vaccination. CDR3 bases: TGCGCCAGCAGCCAAGGGACTAGCGGGGCGGATTTGTTAGAGACCCAGTACTTC. It codes for CASSQGTSGADLLETQYF.